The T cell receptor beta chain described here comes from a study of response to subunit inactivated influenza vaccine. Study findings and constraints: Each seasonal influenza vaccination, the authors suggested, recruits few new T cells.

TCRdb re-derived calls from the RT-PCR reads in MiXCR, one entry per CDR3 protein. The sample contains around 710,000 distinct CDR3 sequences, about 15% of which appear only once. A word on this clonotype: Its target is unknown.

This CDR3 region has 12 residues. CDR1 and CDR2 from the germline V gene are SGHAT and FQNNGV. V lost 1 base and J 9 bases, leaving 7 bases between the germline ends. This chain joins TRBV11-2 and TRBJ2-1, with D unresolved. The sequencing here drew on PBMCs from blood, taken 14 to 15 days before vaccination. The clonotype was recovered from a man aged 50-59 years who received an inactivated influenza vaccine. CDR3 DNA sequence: TGTGCCAGCAGCTTAGTCAGCTCTGAGCAGTTCTTC. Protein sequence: CASSLVSSEQFF.